This T cell receptor (beta chain) came from a study of monozygotic twins with inflammatory bowel disease. TCRalpha along with TCRbeta cDNA was subjected to two nested PCRs lasting 16 and 9 cycles. For each CDR3 protein, TCRdb gives one entry from its re-call of the 5' RACE reads, without DNA. Here the sample table reports around 450,000 distinct CDR3 sequences. Germline lookup yields CDR1 SNHLY and CDR2 FYNNEI. CDR3 size: 15 residues. The sequenced material came from blood. The sequence was obtained from a human donor with ulcerative colitis or Crohn's disease, or a healthy co-twin of an affected twin (not recorded which). The chain employs TRBV2 and TRBJ2-2; the TCRdb D gene call, TRBD1, has no DNA to confirm it. The chain's CDR3 is CASSERTAYTGELFF.